The rows below give T cell receptor beta chains drawn from one sample of a study of chemoradiotherapy in HPV16-positive cancers. The repertoire was sequenced with immunoSEQ multiplex PCR; TCRdb's copy has only in-frame clones and lacks some. Found here are about 4,000 clones, 80% to 85% of them singletons; the top ten hold about 8.2%. This specimen consisted of tumor tissue, obtained from a patient who underwent chemoradiotherapy. The receptors shown here come from a human donor with HPV-associated anogenital cancer. Both conserved end residues are part of each CDR3. D genes are given only for firm matches. The size field is filled for only some rows; it gives once, few, many or a size class.

V	size	D	J	CDR3	DNA
TRBV6-6	-	TRBD2	TRBJ2-4	CASLAGVNIQYF	TGTGCCAGCCTGGCGGGGGTAAACATTCAGTACTTC
TRBV7-3	-	-	TRBJ2-2	CASRDGTLNTGELFF	TGTGCCAGCAGGGACGGGACGCTTAACACCGGGGAGCTGTTTTTT
TRBV5-6	-	TRBD1	TRBJ2-3	CASSRDRGGDTQYF	TGTGCCAGCAGCCGGGACAGGGGGGGAGATACGCAGTATTTT
TRBV6-5	-	-	TRBJ1-2	CASSSQGSNYGYTF	TGTGCCAGCAGTTCACAGGGATCTAACTATGGCTACACCTTC
TRBV18	once	TRBD1	TRBJ1-1	CASHGTGGSREAFF	TGTGCCAGCCATGGGACAGGGGGATCTCGTGAAGCTTTCTTT
TRBV5-4	-	TRBD1	TRBJ1-3	CASGQGAGNTIYF	TGTGCCAGCGGACAGGGGGCTGGAAACACCATATATTTT
TRBV27	-	-	TRBJ2-3	CASGRGWSTDTQYF	TGTGCCAGTGGACGGGGTTGGAGCACAGATACGCAGTATTTT
TRBV10-3	-	TRBD2	TRBJ2-3	CAISETIREGDAQYF	TGTGCCATCAGTGAGACAATAAGGGAGGGAGACGCGCAGTATTTT
TRBV5-8	-	-	TRBJ1-1	CASSYARQFTDTEAFF	TGTGCCAGCAGCTACGCCAGACAGTTCACCGACACTGAAGCTTTCTTT
TRBV5-8	-	TRBD1	TRBJ1-2	CASSPTGWGVYSGYTF	TGTGCCAGCAGCCCGACAGGGTGGGGGGTATATTCAGGCTACACCTTC
TRBV2	-	-	TRBJ1-4	CASIITTGPNEKLLF	TGTGCCAGCATAATCACTACAGGGCCTAATGAAAAACTGCTTTTT
TRBV19	-	-	TRBJ1-5	CASSISLNQPQHF	TGTGCCAGTAGCATATCCCTTAATCAGCCCCAGCATTTT
TRBV5-1	-	-	TRBJ2-5	CASSERTGSVETQYF	TGCGCCAGCAGCGAACGTACAGGGTCTGTAGAGACCCAGTACTTC
TRBV6-1	-	TRBD2	TRBJ2-1	CASSEASGRYNEQFF	TGTGCCAGCAGTGAAGCTAGCGGGAGGTACAATGAGCAGTTCTTC
TRBV2	-	TRBD1	TRBJ2-1	CATKRDRSYNEQFF	TGTGCCACCAAACGGGACAGATCTTACAATGAGCAGTTCTTC
TRBV5-5	-	-	TRBJ1-2	CASSSGRDYGYTF	TGTGCCAGCAGCTCCGGACGGGATTACGGCTACACCTTC
TRBV7-2	-	-	TRBJ1-5	CASSLWSGNQPQHF	TGTGCCAGCAGCTTATGGAGCGGGAATCAGCCCCAGCATTTT
TRBV18	-	TRBD1	TRBJ1-1	CASSPGQGAFTEAFF	TGTGCCAGCTCACCGGGACAGGGGGCGTTCACTGAAGCTTTCTTT
TRBV6-1	-	-	TRBJ1-5	CASSDTSGGGQPQHF	TGTGCCAGCAGTGATACGTCGGGGGGCGGGCAGCCCCAGCATTTT
TRBV7-9	-	-	TRBJ1-6	CASSPSSGRDSPLHF	TGTGCCAGCAGCCCAAGCTCCGGACGGGATTCACCCCTCCACTTT
TRBV20-1	few	-	TRBJ2-2	CSASQPGELFF	TGCAGTGCTTCCCAACCCGGGGAGCTGTTTTTT
TRBV5-6	-	TRBD1	TRBJ2-2	CASSVYRGYGELFF	TGTGCCAGCAGCGTCTACAGGGGTTACGGGGAGCTGTTTTTT
TRBV2	-	TRBD2	TRBJ2-3	CASSEQGLAGTDTQYF	TGTGCCAGCAGTGAACAGGGACTAGCGGGGACAGATACGCAGTATTTT
TRBV2	-	TRBD2	TRBJ2-1	CATLSGGGTDNEQFF	TGTGCCACCTTGAGCGGGGGGGGCACCGACAATGAGCAGTTCTTC
TRBV7-2	-	-	TRBJ1-3	CASSEQDFSGNTIYF	TGTGCCAGCAGCGAACAGGACTTCTCTGGAAACACCATATATTTT
TRBV28	-	-	TRBJ1-1	CASSPIFSNVAFF	TGTGCCAGCAGTCCCATCTTCTCTAATGTAGCTTTCTTT
TRBV19	-	-	TRBJ1-6	CASSIDPRRSPLHF	TGTGCCAGTAGTATAGACCCCCGCAGGTCACCCCTCCACTTT
TRBV7-9	-	TRBD1	TRBJ1-2	CASSFGISGQALGGYTF	TGTGCCAGCAGCTTCGGGATATCGGGACAGGCCTTAGGAGGCTACACCTTC
TRBV9	once	-	TRBJ2-5	CASSVVGGETQYF	TGTGCCAGCAGCGTAGTGGGGGGAGAGACCCAGTACTTC
TRBV7-2	-	-	TRBJ1-5	CASSLALDQPQHF	TGTGCCAGCAGCTTAGCTCTGGATCAGCCCCAGCATTTT
TRBV2	-	-	TRBJ1-2	CASSEFGDYTF	TGTGCCAGCAGTGAATTCGGGGACTACACCTTC
TRBV7-2	-	TRBD1	TRBJ2-7	CASSSGTGINEQYF	TGTGCCAGCAGCTCCGGGACAGGGATAAACGAGCAGTACTTC
TRBV28	-	TRBD1	TRBJ2-1	CASSPQGARNNEQFF	TGTGCCAGCAGCCCACAGGGGGCGAGGAACAATGAGCAGTTCTTC
TRBV11-2	few	TRBD1	TRBJ2-5	CASSYAGGETQYF	TGTGCCAGCAGTTATGCAGGGGGAGAGACCCAGTACTTC
TRBV10-3	-	-	TRBJ2-5	CAISRGRIQETQYF	TGTGCCATCAGTCGGGGACGGATCCAAGAGACCCAGTACTTC